The sample holds many counts of the clone carrying this T cell receptor beta chain. This sample is drawn from a study of T cells after yellow fever vaccination. In TCRdb, the 5' RACE reads were re-called with MiXCR into one record per CDR3 protein. The table records 350,000 or so distinct CDR3 sequences, roughly 8.6% of them present only once. Sequenced material: PBMCs, taken roughly 46 days after the first yellow fever vaccination. The clonotype comes from a man aged 18 to 30 who received the YFV17D yellow fever vaccine.

The CDR3 sequence is CASSYGQDYTDTQYF. The CDR3 DNA reads TGCGCCAGCAGCTATGGACAGGATTACACAGATACGCAGTATTTT. The J gene is TRBJ2-3, the V gene TRBV5-1, with 7 bases matching TRBD1. J lost 2 bases, V lost 3 bases, and 6 bases had no gene match. The germline V gene has CDR1 SGHRS and CDR2 YFSETQ. The CDR3 extends over 15 amino acids.